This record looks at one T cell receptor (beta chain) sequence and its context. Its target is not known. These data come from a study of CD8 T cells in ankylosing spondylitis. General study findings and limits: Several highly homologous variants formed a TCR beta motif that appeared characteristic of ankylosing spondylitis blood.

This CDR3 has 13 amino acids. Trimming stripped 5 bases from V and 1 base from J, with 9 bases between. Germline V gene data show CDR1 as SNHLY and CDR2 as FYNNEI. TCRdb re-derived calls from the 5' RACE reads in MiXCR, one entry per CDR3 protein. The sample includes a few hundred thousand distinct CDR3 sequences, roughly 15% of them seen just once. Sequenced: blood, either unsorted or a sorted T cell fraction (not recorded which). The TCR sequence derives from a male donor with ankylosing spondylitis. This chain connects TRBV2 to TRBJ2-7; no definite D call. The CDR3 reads CASSWGLSYEQYF. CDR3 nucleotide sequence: TGTGCCAGCAGTTGGGGTCTGTCCTACGAGCAGTACTTC.